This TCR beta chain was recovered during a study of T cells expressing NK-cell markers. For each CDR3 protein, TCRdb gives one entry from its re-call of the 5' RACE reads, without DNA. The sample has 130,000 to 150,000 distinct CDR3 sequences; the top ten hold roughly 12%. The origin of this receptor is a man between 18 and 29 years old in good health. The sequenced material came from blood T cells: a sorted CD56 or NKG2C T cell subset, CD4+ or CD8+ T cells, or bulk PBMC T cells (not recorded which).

CDR3 amino acids: CASSGTSGTVGETQYF. The chain is built from TRBV5-6 and TRBJ2-5; TCRdb calls TRBD2, which cannot be checked without DNA. This CDR3 comprises 16 residues. The germline V gene encodes CDR1 SGHDT and CDR2 YYEEEE. The full variable domain, rest sourced from reference TRBV5-6 and TRBJ2-5, is DAGVTQSPTHLIKTRGQQVTLRCSPKSGHDTVSWYQQALGQGPQFIFQYYEEEERQRGNFPDRFSGHQFPNYSSELNVNALLLGDSALYLCASSGTSGTVGETQYFGPGTRLLVL.